These 29 T cell receptor beta chains share one sample of origin, sequenced in a study of blood T cell repertoires in COVID-19. Only in-frame clones appear in the TCRdb table, and some are missing; sequencing was by immunoSEQ multiplex PCR. Here the sample spans 25,000 to 30,000 clones, about four fifths being singletons. Specimen: peripheral blood. These receptor sequences come from a man in his 70s with acute or convalescent COVID-19.

The chain joins TRBV4-3 to TRBJ1-4; the match to TRBD1 covers 7 bases. Trimming at V came to 1 base and at J to 8 bases, leaving 10 bases not matched to a gene. The CDR3 loop spans 16 amino acids. The germline gives CDR1 LGHNA, CDR2 YSLEER. The CDR3 region has the DNA TGCGCCAGCAGCCAAGGCCGACAGGGCGTGGAAGAAAAACTGTTTTTT. Protein: CASSQGRQGVEEKLFF.

The chain joins TRBV28 to TRBJ1-4; unclear D gene. V was pared by 10 bases and J by 4 bases, with 13 bases between. The germline V gene has CDR1 MDHEN and CDR2 SYDVKM. The CDR3 length is 13 residues. Here the CDR3 DNA reads TGTGCCACCGAGGGAAGCCTTAATGAAAAACTGTTTTTT. Translation: CATEGSLNEKLFF.

This clone was recorded only once. V gene TRBV3-1 (or the pseudogene TRBV3-2) combines with J gene TRBJ1-2, with D perhaps TRBD1 (5 bases). The V end lost 0 bases, the J end lost 4 bases, and 12 bases lay between the germline ends. The CDR3 extends over 15 amino acids. Germline-derived CDR1 and CDR2 are LGHDT and YNNKEL (reference sequence). CDR3: CASSQDGPGPYGYTF. The CDR3 region has the DNA TGTGCCAGCAGCCAAGATGGGCCAGGGCCCTATGGCTACACCTTC.

This rearrangement joins TRBV5-6 to TRBJ2-3, with unresolved D. V was pared by 1 base and J by 0 bases, with 6 bases between. The V gene's germline CDR1 is SGHDT and CDR2 YYEEEE. There are 14 residues in the CDR3. The CDR3 nucleotides are TGTGCCAGCAGCTTGCTTAGCAGCACAGATACGCAGTATTTT. This gives the protein CASSLLSSTDTQYF. Combining the CDR3 with reference TRBV5-6 and TRBJ2-3 gives the whole variable domain DAGVTQSPTHLIKTRGQQVTLRCSPKSGHDTVSWYQQALGQGPQFIFQYYEEEERQRGNFPDRFSGHQFPNYSSELNVNALLLGDSALYLCASSLLSSTDTQYFGPGTRLTVL.

This clone came up a few times. The chain is built from TRBV5-1 and TRBJ2-2; 13 bases match TRBD2. The CDR3 is made up of 17 amino acids. Losses at the gene ends were 4 bases for V and 7 bases for J; bases not matched to a gene: 10. The germline V gene encodes CDR1 SGHRS and CDR2 YFSETQ. DNA of the CDR3: TGCGCCAGCAGCGACGGACTAGCGGGAGCTGGGGGCGGGGAGCTGTTTTTT. It specifies CASSDGLAGAGGGELFF. The variable domain in full, completed from reference TRBV5-1 and TRBJ2-2, reads KAGVTQTPRYLIKTRGQQVTLSCSPISGHRSVSWYQQTPGQGLQFLFEYFSETQRNKGNFPGRFSGRQFSNSRSEMNVSTLELGDSALYLCASSDGLAGAGGGELFFGEGSRLTVL.

J is TRBJ2-3 and V is TRBV6-5, with TRBD2 as a possible D gene (5 bases). V lost 1 base and J 6 bases, leaving 17 bases between the germline ends. CDR1 MNHEY and CDR2 SVGAGI come from the germline V gene. The CDR3 sequence is 16 residues long. In DNA form, the CDR3 reads TGTGCCAGCAGTTACTTAGGTCCCTTGTCGGGGGATACGCAGTATTTT. This sequence encodes CASSYLGPLSGDTQYF.

The gene calls are TRBV30 and TRBJ2-2; D gene uncertain. The CDR3 totals 14 residues. Germline-derived CDR1 and CDR2 are GTSNPN and SVGIG (reference sequence). V was shortened by 4 bases and J by 0 bases, with 9 bases between the two germline ends. The CDR3 DNA sequence: TGTGCCTGGAAGAGAATGGCGAACACCGGGGAGCTGTTTTTT. It yields the protein CAWKRMANTGELFF.

The CDR3 here is CAWSIPSTGLNSPLHF. The CDR3 region has the DNA TGTGCCTGGAGTATCCCATCGACAGGGCTGAATTCACCCCTCCACTTT. This chain uses TRBV30 with TRBJ1-6; 7 nucleotides match TRBD1. Looked up from germline, CDR1 is GTSNPN and CDR2 is SVGIG (reference sequence). The CDR3 length is 16 residues. V gave up 2 bases and J gave up 7 bases; unmatched junction bases: 11.

This chain joins TRBV7-2 and TRBJ2-4, with D tentatively TRBD1 (6 bases). Germline CDR1 SGHTA, CDR2 FQGNSA. There are 13 residues in the CDR3. V was clipped by 7 bases and J by 13 bases, with 20 bases between them. The CDR3 DNA reads as TGTGCCAGCACCTTTAGCGTGTTGGACAGCCAGTACTTC. This gives the protein CASTFSVLDSQYF.

In its sample, this clone was seen a few times. This sequence joins TRBV6-5 and TRBJ2-1, with D tentatively TRBD1 (5 bases). This CDR3 is built from 13 residues. Germline V gene data show CDR1 as MNHEY and CDR2 as SVGAGI. Trimming removed 7 bases at V and 6 bases at J, with 13 bases between. CDR3 sequence reads: CASIQRGSNEQFF. CDR3 coding DNA: TGTGCCAGCATCCAAAGGGGCTCCAATGAGCAGTTCTTC.

This chain connects TRBV3-1 (or the pseudogene TRBV3-2) to TRBJ1-1; TRBD1 agrees at 7 bases. Germline V gene data show CDR1 as LGHDT and CDR2 as YNNKEL (reference sequence). CDR3 length: 15 residues. V was clipped by 4 bases and J by 8 bases; unmatched bases: 13. The CDR3 nucleotides read TGTGCCAGCAGCCTGCCCAACAGGGGAGGTAGGGAAGCTTTCTTT. It codes for CASSLPNRGGREAFF.

A single count supports this clone. This rearrangement joins TRBV19 to TRBJ2-7, with 7 positions matching TRBD1. Germline CDR1 LNHDA, CDR2 SQIVND (reference sequence). V shed 5 bases, J shed 5 bases, and the junction held 6 bases outside the gene matches. The CDR3 consists of 13 residues. CDR3: CASSDHRGNEQYF. CDR3 coding DNA: TGTGCCAGTAGTGATCACAGGGGAAACGAGCAGTACTTC.

The J gene is TRBJ2-5, the V gene TRBV11-1; 7 bases are shared with TRBD2. This CDR3 has 15 amino acids. Losses at the gene ends were 3 bases for V and 5 bases for J; bases not matched to a gene: 9. Germline V gene sequence: CDR1 SGHAT, CDR2 FQDESV (reference sequence). CDR3: CASSFGAGDLETQYF. Written as DNA, the CDR3 is TGTGCCAGCAGCTTCGGGGCGGGAGACTTGGAGACCCAGTACTTC. Drawing the rest from reference TRBV11-1 and TRBJ2-5, the complete variable domain is EAEVAQSPRYKITEKSQAVAFWCDPISGHATLYWYRQILGQGPELLVQFQDESVVDDSQLPKDRFSAERLKGVDSTLKIQPAELGDSAMYLCASSFGAGDLETQYFGPGTRLLVL.

The chain employs TRBV6-5 and TRBJ1-5; D perhaps matches TRBD1 (6 bases). The CDR3 has 13 residues. CDR1 is MNHEY, CDR2 SVGAGI, per germline. V was pared by 7 bases and J by 5 bases, with 12 bases between. This CDR3 reads CASTRGGDQPQHF. In DNA form, the CDR3 reads TGTGCCAGCACCCGAGGGGGAGATCAGCCCCAGCATTTT.

The CDR3 DNA reads TGTGCCAGCAGCTTAAGTGGGCAAAACGGCTACAATGAGCAGTTCTTC. This codes for CASSLSGQNGYNEQFF. The chain uses TRBV7-6 and TRBJ2-1; the D is unclear. Trimming cost V 2 bases and J 3 bases, with 14 bases left between them. The CDR3 length is 16 residues. Germline V CDR1 and CDR2: SGHVS, FNYEAQ.

The chain couples TRBV19 to TRBJ2-5; TRBD1 agrees at 7 bases. The CDR3 is made up of 14 amino acids. J gave up 0 bases and V 4 bases, and 2 bases lay outside the gene matches. CDR1 is LNHDA and CDR2 is SQIVND in the germline V gene (reference sequence). The CDR3 is CASSKGQNQETQYF. In DNA form, the CDR3 reads TGTGCCAGTAGTAAGGGACAGAACCAAGAGACCCAGTACTTC.

V gene TRBV12-3 or TRBV12-4 combines with J gene TRBJ1-2, with D possibly matching TRBD1 (5 bases). The CDR3 is 13 amino acids. The V gene lost 9 bases and the J gene lost 3 bases, with 14 bases spanning the gap. CDR3 loop: CASKVRGHYGYTF. Written as DNA, the CDR3 is TGTGCCAGTAAAGTAAGGGGTCACTATGGCTACACCTTC.

This rearrangement joins TRBV10-1 to TRBJ1-6; no clear D gene. From germline, CDR1 is WNHNN and CDR2 SYGVQD (reference sequence). There are 15 residues in the CDR3. Trimming took off 3 bases at V and 6 bases at J, with 12 bases between the two ends. The chain's CDR3 is CASSEIGGPNSPLHF. Written as DNA, the CDR3 is TGCGCCAGCAGTGAAATTGGCGGTCCTAATTCACCCCTCCACTTT.

This clone has just a few counts. This sequence joins TRBV5-4 and TRBJ2-1, with 11 bases that match TRBD2. This CDR3 is 15 amino acids long. Per the germline V gene, CDR1 is SGHNT and CDR2 is YYREEE (reference sequence). The V segment lost 4 bases and the J segment 4 bases; nucleotides outside the gene matches: 4. Written as DNA, the CDR3 is TGTGCCAGCAGCCTCGGGACTAGCGGATACAATGAGCAGTTCTTC. Translation: CASSLGTSGYNEQFF.

This clone was observed at least ten times. The V and J genes are TRBV9 and TRBJ1-4, with TRBD1 matching 7 bases. Germline V gives CDR1 SGDLS, CDR2 YYNGEE. J gave up 6 bases and V 3 bases, and 11 bases lay outside the gene matches. The CDR3 runs 16 residues. CDR3 in amino acids: CASSARTGTEDEKLFF. As DNA, the CDR3 is TGTGCCAGCAGCGCCAGAACCGGGACAGAGGATGAAAAACTGTTTTTT. The variable domain in full, with the rest retrieved from reference TRBV9 and TRBJ1-4, is DSGVTQTPKHLITATGQRVTLRCSPRSGDLSVYWYQQSLDQGLQFLIQYYNGEERAKGNILERFSAQQFPDLHSELNLSSLELGDSALYFCASSARTGTEDEKLFFGSGTQLSVL.

The chain recombines TRBV7-2 with TRBJ1-6; a weak D match, TRBD1 (6 bases). The CDR3 length is 15 residues. CDR1 is SGHTA and CDR2 is FQGNSA in the germline V gene. V gave up 2 bases and J gave up 9 bases, with 14 bases separating them. CDR3 loop: CASSLSRDTGSPLHF. DNA of the CDR3: TGTGCCAGCAGCTTATCCCGGGACACGGGTTCACCCCTCCACTTT.

The V gene is TRBV14, the J gene TRBJ2-1; D possibly corresponds to TRBD2 (5 bases). V was trimmed by 3 bases and J by 12 bases, leaving 15 bases between them. The CDR3 loop spans 13 amino acids. Per the germline V gene, CDR1 is SGHDN and CDR2 is FVKESK. The CDR3 bases are TGTGCCAGCAGCCAGTTAAGAGCGGCTGGGCAGTTCTTC. Translating it yields CASSQLRAAGQFF.

The CDR3 is CASSQAATGEHYGYTF. The CDR3 bases are TGCGCCAGCAGCCAAGCTGCGACAGGGGAGCACTATGGCTACACCTTC. The V call is TRBV4-1, the J call TRBJ1-2, with TRBD1 matching 8 bases. The CDR3 length is 16 residues. Germline values: CDR1 MGHRA, CDR2 YSYEKL. Trimming cost V 1 base and J 3 bases; bases outside gene matches: 7.

The rearrangement joins TRBV24-1 to TRBJ1-5; 8 nucleotides match TRBD1. Germline V gene sequence: CDR1 KGHDR, CDR2 SFDVKD. This CDR3 spans 16 amino acids. Trimming removed 3 bases from V and 3 bases from J; junction bases left unmatched: 6. CDR3 coding DNA: TGTGCCACCAGTGATGCGACAGGGGCGGACAATCAGCCCCAGCATTTT. Its protein product is CATSDATGADNQPQHF.

V gene TRBV6-5 combines with J gene TRBJ1-3; D is possibly TRBD1 (5 bases). Germline V gene lookup returns CDR1 MNHEY and CDR2 SVGAGI. The CDR3 covers 13 residues. Deletions cut 5 bases from V and 9 bases from J, with 14 bases between. The CDR3 sequence is CASSTLGQRTIYF. The DNA of the CDR3 is TGTGCCAGCAGTACCTTGGGGCAACGCACCATATATTTT.

This chain connects TRBV7-2 to TRBJ2-2, with a possible D match to TRBD2 (5 bases). In germline, CDR1 is SGHTA, CDR2 FQGNSA. V was shortened by 5 bases and J by 0 bases, with 10 bases between the two germline ends. The CDR3 loop spans 15 amino acids. CDR3 sequence reads: CASSPGVTNTGELFF. For the CDR3, the DNA is TGTGCCAGCAGCCCCGGGGTGACGAACACCGGGGAGCTGTTTTTT.

The chain carries TRBV9 and TRBJ2-2; TRBD2 might be the D (5 bases). Germline CDR1 SGDLS, CDR2 YYNGEE. V was cut by 2 bases and J by 5 bases, with 10 bases left in between. The CDR3 sequence is 14 residues long. The CDR3 DNA reads as TGTGCCAGCAGCGTTGATATAGCGACCGGGGAGCTGTTTTTT. Translated, it gives CASSVDIATGELFF.

In this sample, this clone turned up a few times. The chain has TRBV19 and TRBJ2-3, with D possibly being TRBD2 (5 bases). The V and J ends lost 7 bases and 1 base respectively, with 9 bases between them. CDR3 size: 13 residues. In germline, CDR1 is LNHDA, CDR2 SQIVND (reference sequence). Here the CDR3 reads CASKLDGTDTQYF. CDR3 nucleotides: TGTGCCAGTAAACTAGATGGCACAGATACGCAGTATTTT.

This chain links TRBV28 with TRBJ2-1, with D maybe TRBD1 (6 bases). The V gene lost 8 bases and the J gene lost 9 bases, with 23 bases spanning the gap. CDR1 and CDR2 from the germline V gene are MDHEN and SYDVKM. CDR3 length equals 15 residues. The CDR3 loop is CASRPNPPRGGEQFF. The CDR3 bases are TGTGCCAGCCGCCCTAACCCCCCCAGGGGTGGTGAGCAGTTCTTC.